The 30 T cell receptor beta chains below come from one sample, sequenced in a study of siplizumab effects on memory and regulatory T cells. The assay was immunoSEQ multiplex PCR, and TCRdb's table has in-frame clones only and misses some. Of 87,000 or so clones detected, nearly 95% appear once; the ten largest clones hold over 0.25%. The sample was non-Treg CD4+ T cells sorted from blood. All receptors derive from a human donor in good health.

CDR3 region: CASSLAGLSYNEQFF. The CDR3 region has the DNA TGTGCCAGCAGCTTAGCAGGGTTGTCCTACAATGAGCAGTTCTTC. The genes are TRBV5-8 and TRBJ2-1, with D maybe TRBD1 (5 bases). V was pared by 2 bases and J by 1 base, with 10 bases between. Per germline, CDR1 SGHTS and CDR2 YDEGEE. This CDR3 contains 15 residues.

The chain combines TRBV30 with TRBJ1-1; D gene uncertain. The V end lost 0 bases, the J end lost 0 bases, and 14 bases lay between the germline ends. CDR1 GTSNPN and CDR2 SVGIG come from the germline V gene (reference sequence). This CDR3 comprises 16 residues. The CDR3 region is CAWSVVLGLLNTEAFF. DNA of the CDR3: TGTGCCTGGAGTGTGGTGCTAGGACTGCTGAACACTGAAGCTTTCTTT.

This chain connects TRBV5-8 to TRBJ2-4, with D possibly matching TRBD1 (6 bases). This CDR3 has 15 residues. V lost 2 bases and J 5 bases, leaving 14 bases between the germline ends. Germline V gene sequence: CDR1 SGHTS, CDR2 YDEGEE. CDR3 amino acids: CASSFRTGWENIQYF. CDR3 nucleotide sequence: TGTGCCAGCAGCTTTCGAACAGGGTGGGAAAACATTCAGTACTTC.

The chain carries TRBV5-1 and TRBJ2-5; no clear D gene. The CDR3 loop spans 11 amino acids. Between the trimmed V and J ends, which lost 3 bases and 2 bases, there was a span of 2 bases. CDR1 and CDR2 (germline): SGHRS, YFSETQ. The CDR3 is CASSWQETQYF. The CDR3 region has the DNA TGCGCCAGCAGCTGGCAAGAGACCCAGTACTTC.

The chain joins TRBV18 to TRBJ1-6; the match to TRBD1 covers 8 bases. After removal of 2 bases from V and 11 bases from J, the junction contained 8 bases not matched to a gene. CDR3 length equals 15 residues. Germline values: CDR1 KGHSH, CDR2 LQKENI. The DNA of the CDR3 is TGTGCCAGCTCACCAGGGTATACAGGGGGAACACCCCTCCACTTT. It specifies CASSPGYTGGTPLHF.

The chain employs TRBV19 and TRBJ2-7; 9 bases line up with TRBD2. V gave up 4 bases and J gave up 2 bases; unmatched junction bases: 12. CDR1 is LNHDA, CDR2 SQIVND, per germline (reference sequence). CDR3 length equals 17 residues. The CDR3 bases are TGTGCCAGTAGTAGGAGTAGCGGGAGAAAACAAACCTACGAGCAGTACTTC. Translation gives CASSRSSGRKQTYEQYF. Based on the CDR3 plus reference TRBV19 and TRBJ2-7, the full variable domain is DGGITQSPKYLFRKEGQNVTLSCEQNLNHDAMYWYRQDPGQGLRLIYYSQIVNDFQKGDIAEGYSVSREKKESFPLTVTSAQKNPTAFYLCASSRSSGRKQTYEQYFGPGTRLTVT.

The chain carries TRBV4-1 and TRBJ2-1, with 15 bases fitting TRBD2. The CDR3 contains 18 residues. Germline CDR1 reads MGHRA; CDR2 reads YSYEKL. Losses at the gene ends were 8 bases for V and 9 bases for J; bases not matched to a gene: 17. The chain's CDR3 is CASVQPWTSGGGHVEQFF. The CDR3 DNA is TGCGCCAGCGTACAGCCGTGGACTAGCGGGGGGGGGCACGTTGAGCAGTTCTTC.

This chain joins TRBV14 and TRBJ2-7; tentatively, D is TRBD1 (6 bases). CDR1 is SGHDN, CDR2 FVKESK, per germline. V lost 2 bases and J lost 3, with 14 bases in between. The CDR3 extends over 15 amino acids. CDR3 sequence reads: CASSQYREIFYEQYF. In DNA, the CDR3 is TGTGCCAGCAGCCAATACAGGGAGATTTTCTACGAGCAGTACTTC.

CDR3: CASSPLWTGVGTEAFF. In DNA, the CDR3 is TGTGCCAGCTCACCTCTTTGGACAGGGGTGGGCACTGAAGCTTTCTTT. The chain combines TRBV18 with TRBJ1-1; the match to TRBD1 covers 9 bases. V trimming: 3 bases; J trimming: 4 bases; junction bases outside the gene matches: 9. This CDR3 has 16 amino acids. CDR1 is KGHSH, CDR2 LQKENI, per germline.

The gene calls are TRBV13 and TRBJ2-1; 15 positions agree with TRBD2. Looked up from germline, CDR1 is PRHDT and CDR2 is FYEKMQ (reference sequence). V shed 3 bases and J 7 bases; nucleotides not matched to a gene: 7. The CDR3 sequence is 17 residues long. CDR3 region: CASSFPGLAGGLNEQFF. In DNA form, the CDR3 reads TGTGCCAGCAGCTTCCCCGGACTAGCGGGGGGGCTTAATGAGCAGTTCTTC.

The chain recombines TRBV10-3 with TRBJ1-1; 10 bases match TRBD1. CDR1 is ENHRY and CDR2 is SYGVKD in the germline V gene. The CDR3 spans 14 residues. The ends lost 6 bases at V and 0 bases at J; junction bases unmatched: 1. As DNA, the CDR3 is TGTGCCATCAGGGGACAGGGGCTGAACACTGAAGCTTTCTTT. It yields the protein CAIRGQGLNTEAFF.

This clone was seen once. J is TRBJ2-7 and V is TRBV5-8; tentatively, D is TRBD2 (7 bases). Germline V gene data show CDR1 as SGHTS and CDR2 as YDEGEE. V was pared by 0 bases and J by 3 bases, with 16 bases between. The length of the CDR3 is 16 residues. The CDR3 DNA reads as TGTGCCAGCAGCTTGGCGGGGGGCTACCAAGGCTACGAGCAGTACTTC. It codes for CASSLAGGYQGYEQYF.

The CDR3 nucleotides read TGCGCCAGCAGCCAAGATCGGACGAGCGGAGGGGGGGTCACAGATACGCAGTATTTT. It specifies CASSQDRTSGGGVTDTQYF. The genes are TRBV4-1 and TRBJ2-3; D might be TRBD2 (7 bases). The V end lost 0 bases, the J end lost 2 bases, and 21 bases lay between the germline ends. From germline, CDR1 is MGHRA and CDR2 YSYEKL. The CDR3 is 19 amino acids.

The rearrangement links TRBV19 to TRBJ1-1; D gene ambiguous. CDR1 and CDR2 from the germline V gene are LNHDA and SQIVND (reference sequence). Trimming removed 1 base at V and 6 bases at J, with 6 bases between. CDR3 length: 12 amino acids. This CDR3 is CASSIVNAEAFF. DNA for the CDR3: TGTGCCAGTAGTATAGTTAACGCTGAAGCTTTCTTT.

J is TRBJ2-7 and V is TRBV5-4; tentatively, D is TRBD1 or TRBD2 (5 bases each). The V gene lost 10 bases and the J gene lost 3 bases, with 23 bases spanning the gap. The CDR3 runs to 15 residues. Germline V gives CDR1 SGHNT, CDR2 YYREEE (reference sequence). The CDR3 DNA follows: TGTGCCGGGGCCACCGGGACGGATCCCCTCTACGAGCAGTACTTC. It is translated as CAGATGTDPLYEQYF.

The V call is TRBV29-1, the J call TRBJ1-2; D might be TRBD1 (5 bases). Germline loops: CDR1 SQVTM, CDR2 ANQGSEA. The V and J ends lost 1 base and 2 bases respectively, with 5 bases between them. The CDR3 runs 12 residues. CDR3 in amino acids: CSVEGQNYGYTF. The CDR3 region has the DNA TGCAGCGTTGAAGGACAGAACTATGGCTACACCTTC.

CDR3 sequence reads: CASSLRVVWTDTQYF. CDR3 sequence (DNA): TGTGCCAGTAGTTTGAGGGTAGTGTGGACAGATACGCAGTATTTT. V gene TRBV19 combines with J gene TRBJ2-3; maybe TRBD2 (5 bases). Germline assignment: CDR1 LNHDA and CDR2 SQIVND (reference sequence). The CDR3 sequence is 15 residues long. V lost 5 bases and J 3 bases, leaving 15 bases between the germline ends.

This clone was counted only a few times. The genes are TRBV13 and TRBJ1-4; D call uncertain. Germline-derived CDR1 and CDR2 are PRHDT and FYEKMQ (reference sequence). Deletions cut 2 bases from V and 9 bases from J, with 13 bases between. The length of the CDR3 is 14 residues. The CDR3 protein is CASSLSGGPQKLFF. The CDR3 region has the DNA TGTGCCAGCAGCTTAAGCGGCGGGCCCCAAAAACTGTTTTTT.

The rearrangement joins TRBV4-1 to TRBJ2-1; 8 bases are shared with TRBD2. J gave up 3 bases and V 4 bases, and 5 bases lay outside the gene matches. CDR3 length equals 15 residues. Germline loops: CDR1 MGHRA, CDR2 YSYEKL. DNA for the CDR3: TGCGCCAGCAGCCGTTCGCGGGGGGACTACAATGAGCAGTTCTTC. It translates to CASSRSRGDYNEQFF.

This chain uses TRBV11-3 with TRBJ2-7; TRBD1 aligns across 8 bases. This CDR3 comprises 13 residues. Trimming removed 1 base from V and 12 bases from J; junction bases left unmatched: 8. Per germline, CDR1 SGHNT and CDR2 YENEEA. Here the CDR3 DNA reads TGTGCCAGCAGCTTAGGTGAGAGGGACAGGCGGTACTTC. The encoded protein is CASSLGERDRRYF.

The chain couples TRBV2 to TRBJ1-1; D is possibly TRBD1 (6 bases). The V gene lost 7 bases and the J gene lost 1 base, with 10 bases spanning the gap. Germline loops: CDR1 SNHLY, CDR2 FYNNEI. This CDR3 is built from 13 residues. CDR3 sequence reads: CASTIQGNTEAFF. CDR3 in DNA: TGTGCCAGCACCATACAGGGGAACACTGAAGCTTTCTTT.

The chain joins TRBV7-9 to TRBJ2-7; 7 nucleotides match TRBD1. Unmatched junction bases numbered 6, after V lost 6 bases and J lost 4 bases. The CDR3 sequence is 13 residues long. Germline V lookup: CDR1 SEHNR, CDR2 FQNEAQ (reference sequence). The CDR3 nucleotides are TGTGCCAGCAGTCTCGGCAGGGGGTACGAGCAGTACTTC. Its protein is CASSLGRGYEQYF. The full variable domain, completed using reference TRBV7-9 and TRBJ2-7, is DTGVSQNPRHKITKRGQNVTFRCDPISEHNRLYWYRQTLGQGPEFLTYFQNEAQLEKSRLLSDRFSAERPKGSFSTLEIQRTEQGDSAMYLCASSLGRGYEQYFGPGTRLTVT.

The chain employs TRBV10-3 and TRBJ1-5, with no clear D. The CDR3 has 16 residues. Germline CDR1 is ENHRY and CDR2 is SYGVKD. Trimming removed 0 bases at V and 0 bases at J, with 9 bases between. The CDR3: CAISESGQNSNQPQHF. Written as DNA, the CDR3 is TGTGCCATCAGTGAGTCGGGCCAGAATAGCAATCAGCCCCAGCATTTT.

The chain uses TRBV7-2 and TRBJ2-6; D is tentatively TRBD1 or TRBD2 (6 bases each). With 2 bases removed from V and 1 base from J, the gap between germline ends came to 15 bases. The germline V gene has CDR1 SGHTA and CDR2 FQGNSA. This CDR3 has 18 amino acids. The chain's CDR3 is CASSLRGDPRSGANVLTF. The CDR3 nucleotides read TGTGCCAGCAGCTTAAGGGGGGACCCTCGATCTGGGGCCAACGTCCTGACTTTC.

This chain uses TRBV7-9 with TRBJ2-7, with D unresolved. The germline V gene has CDR1 SEHNR and CDR2 FQNEAQ (reference sequence). The CDR3 is 14 residues long. Trimming took 3 bases from V and 3 from J, leaving 12 bases between them. The CDR3 sequence is CASSFYPANYEQYF. CDR3 DNA: TGTGCCAGCAGCTTTTACCCGGCAAACTACGAGCAGTACTTC.

V gene TRBV2 combines with J gene TRBJ1-4, with 9 nucleotides matching TRBD1. The V segment lost 6 bases and the J segment 7 bases; nucleotides outside the gene matches: 9. Germline V gene sequence: CDR1 SNHLY, CDR2 FYNNEI. The CDR3 runs to 15 residues. The CDR3 DNA follows: TGTGCCAGCAGAGCCGGGACAGGGTCGGGTGAAAAACTGTTTTTT. It yields the protein CASRAGTGSGEKLFF. Drawing the rest from reference TRBV2 and TRBJ1-4, the complete variable domain is EPEVTQTPSHQVTQMGQEVILRCVPISNHLYFYWYRQILGQKVEFLVSFYNNEISEKSEIFDDQFSVERPDGSNFTLKIRSTKLEDSAMYFCASRAGTGSGEKLFFGSGTQLSVL.

The CDR3 nucleotides read TGTGCCAGCAGCTTAGTACTAGCGGAGATCTACGAGCAGTACTTC. Translating gives CASSLVLAEIYEQYF. The genes are TRBV11-2 and TRBJ2-7; TRBD2 aligns across 8 bases. With V trimmed by 1 base and J by 3 bases, 5 bases remained unmatched. The CDR3 sequence is 15 residues long. Germline-derived CDR1 and CDR2 are SGHAT and FQNNGV.

The rearrangement links TRBV5-4 to TRBJ2-3; 8 bases are shared with TRBD2. V trimming: 2 bases; J trimming: 0 bases; junction bases outside the gene matches: 5. From germline, CDR1 is SGHNT and CDR2 YYREEE (reference sequence). The CDR3 has 16 amino acids. CDR3 in amino acids: CASSLLSGGSTDTQYF. Written as DNA, the CDR3 is TGTGCCAGCAGCTTACTCAGCGGGGGAAGCACAGATACGCAGTATTTT.

This clone was recorded once. The V gene is TRBV2, the J gene TRBJ1-1; D gene ambiguous. CDR1 and CDR2 from the germline V gene are SNHLY and FYNNEI. The V and J ends lost 6 bases and 0 bases respectively, with 14 bases between them. The CDR3 runs to 15 residues. Here the CDR3 reads CASREIGPVNTEAFF. The CDR3 bases are TGTGCCAGCAGGGAAATCGGACCTGTGAACACTGAAGCTTTCTTT.

The V gene is TRBV30, the J gene TRBJ1-3; D uncertain. Trimming shortened V by 8 bases and J by 3 bases, and 14 bases separated the two germline ends. This CDR3 is built from 13 residues. Germline V gives CDR1 GTSNPN, CDR2 SVGIG (reference sequence). CDR3 nucleotide sequence: TGTGCCCGGACGACCATTGGTGGAAACACCATATATTTT. Residues: CARTTIGGNTIYF. The variable domain in full, with the rest retrieved from reference TRBV30 and TRBJ1-3, is SQTIHQWPATLVQPVGSPLSLECTVEGTSNPNLYWYRQAAGRGLQLLFYSVGIGQISSEVPQNLSASRPQDRQFILSSKKLLLSDSGFYLCARTTIGGNTIYFGEGSWLTVV.